The clone carrying this T cell receptor beta chain was seen repeatedly, ten times or more. Its antigen is not known. These data come from a study of blood T cells in healthy people across ages. General study findings and limits: Per-million-T-cell TCR beta diversity fell roughly linearly with age.

For the second PCR, which ran for roughly 7 to 11 cycles, a sample-barcoded 5' primer and a J-beta primer mix were used. TCRdb itself ran the 5' RACE reads through MiXCR, one entry per CDR3 protein. The sample shows roughly 1.9 million distinct CDR3 sequences, about two fifths of them seen only once. The V gene's germline CDR1 is MNHEY and CDR2 SVGEGT. This CDR3 spans 13 amino acids. This clonotype was obtained from a human donor in good health. This chain joins TRBV6-2 or TRBV6-3 and TRBJ2-5; no firm D call. The DNA matches TRBJ2-7 better at its end, which makes the J call doubtful. The sample consisted of blood. The CDR3 sequence: CASSKTEIAEQYF. The CDR3 nucleotides are TGTGCCAGCAGCAAAACAGAGATTGCCGAGCAGTACTTC.